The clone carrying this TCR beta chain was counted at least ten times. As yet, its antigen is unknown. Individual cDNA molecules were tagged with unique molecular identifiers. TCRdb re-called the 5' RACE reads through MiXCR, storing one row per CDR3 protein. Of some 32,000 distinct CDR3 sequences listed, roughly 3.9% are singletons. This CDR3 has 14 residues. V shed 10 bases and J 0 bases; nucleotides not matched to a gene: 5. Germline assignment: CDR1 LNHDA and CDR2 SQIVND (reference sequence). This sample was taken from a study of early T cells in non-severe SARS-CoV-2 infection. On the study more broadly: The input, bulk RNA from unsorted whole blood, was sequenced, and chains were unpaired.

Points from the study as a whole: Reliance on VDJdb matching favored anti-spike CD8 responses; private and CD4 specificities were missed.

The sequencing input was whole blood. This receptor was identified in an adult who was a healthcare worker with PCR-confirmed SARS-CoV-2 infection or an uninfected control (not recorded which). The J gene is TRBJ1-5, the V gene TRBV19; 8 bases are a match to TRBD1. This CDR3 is CATRTGNSNQPQHF. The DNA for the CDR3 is TGTGCCACCCGGACAGGGAATAGCAATCAGCCCCAGCATTTT.